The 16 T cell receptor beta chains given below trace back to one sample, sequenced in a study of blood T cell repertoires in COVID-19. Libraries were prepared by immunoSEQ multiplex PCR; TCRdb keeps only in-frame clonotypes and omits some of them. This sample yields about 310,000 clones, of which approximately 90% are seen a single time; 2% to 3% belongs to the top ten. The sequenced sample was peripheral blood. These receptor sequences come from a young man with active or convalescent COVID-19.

The CDR3 sequence: CASSLVVGGTEAFF. DNA for the CDR3: TGTGCCAGCAGTTTAGTGGTGGGAGGCACTGAAGCTTTCTTT. The chain employs TRBV27 and TRBJ1-1; D gene unclear. In germline, CDR1 is MNHEY, CDR2 SMNVEV (reference sequence). Trimming removed 2 bases from V and 4 bases from J, with 11 bases in between. This CDR3 comprises 14 residues.

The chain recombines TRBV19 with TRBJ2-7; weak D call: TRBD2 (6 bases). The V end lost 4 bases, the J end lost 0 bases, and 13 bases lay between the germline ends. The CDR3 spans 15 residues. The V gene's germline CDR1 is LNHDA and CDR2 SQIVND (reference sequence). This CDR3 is CASSRSGRPSYEQYF. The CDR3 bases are TGTGCCAGTAGTAGGAGTGGGAGGCCCTCCTACGAGCAGTACTTC. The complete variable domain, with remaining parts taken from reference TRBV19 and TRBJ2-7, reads DGGITQSPKYLFRKEGQNVTLSCEQNLNHDAMYWYRQDPGQGLRLIYYSQIVNDFQKGDIAEGYSVSREKKESFPLTVTSAQKNPTAFYLCASSRSGRPSYEQYFGPGTRLTVT.

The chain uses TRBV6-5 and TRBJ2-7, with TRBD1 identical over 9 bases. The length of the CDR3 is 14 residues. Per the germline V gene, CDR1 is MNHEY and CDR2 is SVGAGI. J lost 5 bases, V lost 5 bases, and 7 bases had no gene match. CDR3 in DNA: TGTGCCAGCAGTCCCTATTGGACAGGGGACGAGCAGTACTTC. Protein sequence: CASSPYWTGDEQYF.

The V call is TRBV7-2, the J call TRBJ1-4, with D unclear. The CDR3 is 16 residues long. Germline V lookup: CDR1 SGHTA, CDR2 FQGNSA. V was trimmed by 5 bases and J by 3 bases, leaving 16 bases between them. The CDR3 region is CASSLLNIRANEKLFF. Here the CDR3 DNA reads TGTGCCAGCAGCCTCCTAAATATACGGGCTAATGAAAAACTGTTTTTT.

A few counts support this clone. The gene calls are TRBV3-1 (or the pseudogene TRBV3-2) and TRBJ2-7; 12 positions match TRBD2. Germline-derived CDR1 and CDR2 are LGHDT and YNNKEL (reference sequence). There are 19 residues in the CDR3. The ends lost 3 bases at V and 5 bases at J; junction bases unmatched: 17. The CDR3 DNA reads TGTGCCAGCAGCCACCTAGGGGCGCTAGCGGGAGGGCCTAGCCACGAGCAGTACTTC. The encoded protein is CASSHLGALAGGPSHEQYF.

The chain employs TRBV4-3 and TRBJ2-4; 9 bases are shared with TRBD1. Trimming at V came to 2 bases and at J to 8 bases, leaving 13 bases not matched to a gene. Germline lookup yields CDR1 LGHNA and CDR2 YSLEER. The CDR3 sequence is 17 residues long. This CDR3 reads CASSQLHSGTGRDIQYF. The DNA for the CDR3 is TGCGCCAGCAGCCAACTCCACTCCGGGACAGGGCGGGACATTCAGTACTTC.

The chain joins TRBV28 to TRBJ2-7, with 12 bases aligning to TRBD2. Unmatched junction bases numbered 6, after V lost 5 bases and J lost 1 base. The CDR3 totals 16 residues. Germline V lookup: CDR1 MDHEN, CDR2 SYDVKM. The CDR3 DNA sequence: TGTGCCAGCAGTCAACTAGGACTAGCGGGATCCTACGAGCAGTACTTC. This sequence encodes CASSQLGLAGSYEQYF.

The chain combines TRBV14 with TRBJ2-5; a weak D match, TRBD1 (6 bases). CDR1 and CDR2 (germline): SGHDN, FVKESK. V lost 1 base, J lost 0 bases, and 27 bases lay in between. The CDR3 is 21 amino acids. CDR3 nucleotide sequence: TGTGCCAGCAGCCAAGGGGGCCGGGACATCGGATATAGTTGGTACCAAGAGACCCAGTACTTC. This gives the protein CASSQGGRDIGYSWYQETQYF.

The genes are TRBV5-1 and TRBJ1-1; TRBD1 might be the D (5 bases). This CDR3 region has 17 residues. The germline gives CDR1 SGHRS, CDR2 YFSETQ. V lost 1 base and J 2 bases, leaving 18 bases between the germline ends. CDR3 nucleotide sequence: TGCGCCAGCAGCTTGCGCCAGGGAACGACGCGAAACACTGAAGCTTTCTTT. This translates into CASSLRQGTTRNTEAFF.

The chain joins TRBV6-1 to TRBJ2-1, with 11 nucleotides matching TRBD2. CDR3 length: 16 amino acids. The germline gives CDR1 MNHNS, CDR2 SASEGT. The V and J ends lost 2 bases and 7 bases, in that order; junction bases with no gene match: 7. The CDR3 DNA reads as TGTGCCAGCAGTGAACTACTAGCGGGAGTTAGGAATGAGCAGTTCTTC. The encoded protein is CASSELLAGVRNEQFF.

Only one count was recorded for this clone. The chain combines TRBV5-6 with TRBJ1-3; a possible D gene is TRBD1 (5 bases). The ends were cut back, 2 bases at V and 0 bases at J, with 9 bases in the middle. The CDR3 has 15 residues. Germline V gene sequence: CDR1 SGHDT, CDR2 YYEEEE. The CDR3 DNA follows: TGTGCCAGCAGCTTCTGGGGGGGCTCTGGAAACACCATATATTTT. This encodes CASSFWGGSGNTIYF.

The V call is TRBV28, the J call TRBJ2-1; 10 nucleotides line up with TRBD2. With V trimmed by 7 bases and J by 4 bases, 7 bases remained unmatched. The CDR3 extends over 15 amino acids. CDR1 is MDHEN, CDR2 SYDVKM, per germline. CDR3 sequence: CASTQGTSEYNEQFF. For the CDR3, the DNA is TGTGCCAGCACCCAAGGGACTAGCGAATACAATGAGCAGTTCTTC.

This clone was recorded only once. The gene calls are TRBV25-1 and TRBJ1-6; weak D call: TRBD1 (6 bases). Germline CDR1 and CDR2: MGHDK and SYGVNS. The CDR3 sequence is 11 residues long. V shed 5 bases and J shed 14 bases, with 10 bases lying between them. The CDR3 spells CASSIRGALHF. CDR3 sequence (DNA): TGTGCCAGCAGTATCAGGGGAGCCCTCCACTTT.

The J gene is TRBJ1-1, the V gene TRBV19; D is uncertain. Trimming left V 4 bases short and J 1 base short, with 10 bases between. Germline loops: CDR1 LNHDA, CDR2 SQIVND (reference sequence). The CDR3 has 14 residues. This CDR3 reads CASSTRQGNTEAFF. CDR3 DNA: TGTGCCAGTAGTACCCGACAAGGGAACACTGAAGCTTTCTTT.

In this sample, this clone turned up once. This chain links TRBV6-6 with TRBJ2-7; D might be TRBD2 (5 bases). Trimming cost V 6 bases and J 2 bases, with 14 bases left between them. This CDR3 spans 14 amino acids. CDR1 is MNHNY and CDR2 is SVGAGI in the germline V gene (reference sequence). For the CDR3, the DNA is TGTGCCAGCAGGAAGGACGGGGTTCCCTACGAGCAGTACTTC. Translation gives CASRKDGVPYEQYF.

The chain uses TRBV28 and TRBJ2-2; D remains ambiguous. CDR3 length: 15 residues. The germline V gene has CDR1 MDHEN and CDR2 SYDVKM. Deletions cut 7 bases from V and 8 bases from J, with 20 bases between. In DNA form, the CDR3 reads TGTGCCAGCATCGATGAGGCAGTTTCTATAGGGGAGCTGTTTTTT. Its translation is CASIDEAVSIGELFF.